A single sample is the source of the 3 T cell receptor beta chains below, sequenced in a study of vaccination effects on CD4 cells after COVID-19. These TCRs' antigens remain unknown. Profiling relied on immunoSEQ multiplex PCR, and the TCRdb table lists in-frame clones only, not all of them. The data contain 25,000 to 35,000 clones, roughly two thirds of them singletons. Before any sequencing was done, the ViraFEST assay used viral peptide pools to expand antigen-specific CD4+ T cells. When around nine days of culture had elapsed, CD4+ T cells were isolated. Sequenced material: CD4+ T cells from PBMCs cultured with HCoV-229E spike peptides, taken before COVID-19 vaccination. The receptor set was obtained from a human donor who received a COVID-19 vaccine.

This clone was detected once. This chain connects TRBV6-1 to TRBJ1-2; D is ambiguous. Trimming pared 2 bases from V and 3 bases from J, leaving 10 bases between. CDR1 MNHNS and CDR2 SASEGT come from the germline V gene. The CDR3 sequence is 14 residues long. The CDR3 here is CASSEIQPYYGYTF. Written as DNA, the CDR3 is TGTGCCAGCAGTGAAATACAGCCGTACTATGGCTACACCTTC.

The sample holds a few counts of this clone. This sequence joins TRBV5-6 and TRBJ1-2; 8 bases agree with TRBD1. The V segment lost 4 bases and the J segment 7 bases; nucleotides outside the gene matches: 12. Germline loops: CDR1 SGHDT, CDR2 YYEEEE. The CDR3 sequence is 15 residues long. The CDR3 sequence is CASSPGQGMTGGYTF. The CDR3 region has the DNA TGTGCCAGCAGCCCCGGACAGGGAATGACGGGTGGCTACACCTTC.

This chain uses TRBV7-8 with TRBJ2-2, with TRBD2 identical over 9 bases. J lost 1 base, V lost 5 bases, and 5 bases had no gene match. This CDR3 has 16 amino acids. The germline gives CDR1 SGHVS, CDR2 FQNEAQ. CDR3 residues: CASSLSGGLNTGELFF. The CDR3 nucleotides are TGTGCCAGCAGCCTAAGCGGGGGGTTGAACACCGGGGAGCTGTTTTTT.